This T cell receptor (beta chain) was recorded in a study of T cells in Graves' hyperthyroidism and ophthalmopathy. Study background: Peripheral blood samples were taken at initial diagnosis, prior to any treatment. Findings of the study overall: The blood repertoire included most of the expanded thyroid clonotypes above 0.001. Patients with ophthalmopathy were separated from those with stable hyperthyroidism by a 13 V-J model.

This clonotype was counted ten times or more. Its antigen is not identified. The ends lost 6 bases at V and 0 bases at J; junction bases unmatched: 1. The CDR3 is made up of 14 amino acids. Regions amplified from RNA transcripts were the TCR beta CDR3 regions. The HTBI primer set was used in a first-round RT-PCR of the TCR CDR3. TCRdb fed the multiplex PCR reads into MiXCR, producing one record per CDR3 protein. The sample holds about 610,000 distinct CDR3 sequences; 16% are singletons and the top ten take less than 3.5%. The sequence was obtained from a woman between 35 and 50 years old with Graves' ophthalmopathy. V and J are TRBV12-3 or TRBV12-4 and TRBJ2-7; TRBD1 agrees at 11 bases. What was sequenced was blood. CDR3: CASSGQGASYEQYF. CDR3 DNA sequence: TGTGCCAGCAGCGGACAGGGGGCCTCCTACGAGCAGTACTTC.